This TCR beta chain was recorded in a study of early T cells in non-severe SARS-CoV-2 infection (dated by TCRdb to about 2021). For the wider study: TCR sequencing used bulk RNA from unsorted whole blood, so alpha and beta chains could not be paired. Points the paper makes about the study in general: VDJdb matching was skewed toward anti-spike CD8 responses, so virus-specific expansions were likely underestimated and private and CD4 specificities were missed.

The germline V gene (reference sequence) supplies CDR1 SEHNR and CDR2 FQNEAQ. V loses 3 bases of germline sequence and J loses 0 bases, and the interval between the two ends is 3 bases. The CDR3 measures 12 amino acids from cysteine to phenylalanine. CDR3 DNA only is kept here, 36 bases in frame from base 1. Library creation used 5' RACE. These reads were obtained on a NextSeq 500. To correct for sequencing error and PCR bias, the TCR library protocol tagged individual cDNA molecules with unique molecular identifiers. TCR alpha and beta chains were both sequenced, and the abundances of alpha and beta sequences in each sample were closely correlated with each other. Per the source publication's procedure: Decombinator V4 was used to annotate TCR sequences for V gene, J gene and CDR3. TCRs were defined as expanded if a significant change between any two time points was detected under a Poisson model with p below 0.0001. TCR abundances were normalised to the total number of TCRs sequenced in each sample and reported as counts per million. TRAV1-2 paired with TRAJ12, TRAJ20 or TRAJ33 defined MAIT TCRs, while TRAV10 paired with TRAJ18 defined iNKT TCRs. A search of VDJdb, accessed on 1 November 2021, was run for TCRs annotated to CMV, EBV and SARS-CoV-2, with TCRs annotated for multiple antigens excluded. Using fastp trimming at Q25 and MiXCR clonotype assembly, TCRdb reanalyzed the public sequencing data and kept in-frame beta chains. Every entry covers one CDR3 protein and lists the most common genes and DNA from its rows. Here the V and J calls rest on TCRdb's processing, not on the authors' analysis. The sample table records 60,000 or so distinct CDR3 sequences; 9.3% of these occur just once. Of the sample, less than 25% is held by the ten largest clones.

About this clonotype: The specificity of this receptor is unknown. No much larger clonotype is one base removed from it; base qualities were not supplied.

This was a case-control study nested in a cohort of healthcare workers in London, UK, who had nasopharyngeal swab PCR tests and blood samples taken every week. Healthcare workers were enrolled in the week of the UK lockdown, from 23 to 31 March 2020, and were followed every week for up to roughly 15 weeks. This receptor chain uses TRBV7-9 and TRBJ2-7, with no reliable assignment of the D segment. Source material: whole blood. This clonotype originated in an adult who was a healthcare worker with PCR-confirmed SARS-CoV-2 infection or an uninfected control (not recorded which). CDR3 loop: CASSFPSYEQYF. The sequenced DNA is TGTGCCAGCAGCTTCCCCTCCTACGAGCAGTACTTC. This CDR3, with the reference TRBV7-9 and TRBJ2-7 proteins standing in past its ends, gives the full variable domain DTGVSQNPRHKITKRGQNVTFRCDPISEHNRLYWYRQTLGQGPEFLTYFQNEAQLEKSRLLSDRFSAERPKGSFSTLEIQRTEQGDSAMYLCASSFPSYEQYFGPGTRLTVT.